The rows below give T cell receptor beta chains drawn from one sample of a study of blood T cell repertoires in COVID-19. Clones were sequenced by immunoSEQ multiplex PCR, and TCRdb holds only the in-frame ones, with some missing. Of about 100,000 clones listed, around 87% are singletons. Sequenced: peripheral blood. The receptors come from a woman aged 25 to 45 with acute or convalescent COVID-19. CDR3s include the opening cysteine and the closing phenylalanine or tryptophan.

j_gene	len	v_gene	CDR3aa
TRBJ1-6	20	TRBV27	CASSLTGRNGQEGRRPPLHF
TRBJ2-7	13	TRBV29-1	CSAGQGNSYEQYF
TRBJ2-3	16	TRBV4-2	CASSHAGTGGTDTQYF
TRBJ1-1	16	TRBV9	CASSSTTLREDTEAFF
TRBJ1-6	15	TRBV10-3	CAISERQGAESPLHF
TRBJ2-7	13	TRBV27	CASSPARGYEQYF
TRBJ1-5	16	TRBV25-1	CASSESGTGENQPQHF
TRBJ1-2	14	TRBV7-8	CASSPQGGNYGYTF
TRBJ1-6	14	TRBV28	CASSFHRDNSPLHF
TRBJ1-1	14	TRBV27	CASSTPVARHEAFF
TRBJ2-7	15	TRBV4-2	CASSSPMTASVEQYF
TRBJ1-3	19	TRBV6-2/TRBV6-3	CASSYLTGGQGNFGNTIYF
TRBJ1-2	18	TRBV28	CASRILLGTGRELYGYTF
TRBJ1-1	14	TRBV28	CASSTPPEDLRAFF
TRBJ2-1	15	TRBV19	CASNPGQSSYNEQFF